This note documents a single T cell receptor (beta chain) sequence. Because it lacks the conserved phenylalanine or tryptophan at the end, this CDR3 is likely a read error. The DNA is omitted, as the CDR3 cannot be located on it reliably, and the CDR3 follows TCRdb's listing. No cell sorting was done before RNA was extracted from the tissue. This sample was included in a study of tumor and adjacent non-tumor tissue in lung cancer. The CDR3 adds up to 17 amino acids, both ends counted. CDR1 MGHRA and CDR2 YSYEKL come from the germline V gene. The library came from three nested PCR rounds adapted from ARM-PCR protocols. TCRdb called the multiplex PCR reads again in MiXCR, with one record for every CDR3 protein. The sample lists approximately 76,000 distinct CDR3 sequences, around 70% occurring once.

The specimen sequenced was lung tumor tissue. The clonotype originates from a woman in her 70s with non-small cell lung cancer. The gene calls are TRBV4-1 and TRBJ2-3; TRBD2 was called by the table and not checked on the DNA. CDR3 sequence: CANSQTRLTGPSDTRYY.